A few counts support the clone carrying this T cell receptor (beta chain). Antigen specificity is unknown. These data belong to a study of human T cells and chemical hapten exposure. Findings of the study overall: Positive correlation was observed between PT1 expanded TCR counts and patch test score. Relative to controls, expanded TCRs formed significantly more large CDR3 similarity clusters.

In TCRdb, the RACE reads were re-called with MiXCR into one record per CDR3 protein. In the table there are 380,000 or so distinct CDR3 sequences, 4.5% to 7% of which are singletons. The time point denotes: pre-sensitization, week 0. As to treatment: therapeutic diphenylcyclopropenone sensitization with weekly scalp DPC. Researchers sampled blood before each patch test went on. The donor pool consisted of alopecia patients aged 18 to 70 years, considered suitable for DPC. J gave up 5 bases and V 7 bases, and 4 bases lay outside the gene matches. This CDR3 contains 14 residues. Germline V gene lookup returns CDR1 MNHEY and CDR2 SVGEGT.

The starting material was whole blood, obtained in connection with sensitization to the hapten diphenylcyclopropenone (DPC). The clonotype originates from a woman in her late teens or twenties with alopecia areata. Some clones in this sample may be carry-over from other donors' samples. J is TRBJ2-2 and V is TRBV6-2 or TRBV6-3, with TRBD2 identical over 10 bases. CDR3 region: CASNEAGGTGELFF. CDR3 DNA: TGTGCCAGCAATGAAGCGGGAGGGACCGGGGAGCTGTTTTTT.